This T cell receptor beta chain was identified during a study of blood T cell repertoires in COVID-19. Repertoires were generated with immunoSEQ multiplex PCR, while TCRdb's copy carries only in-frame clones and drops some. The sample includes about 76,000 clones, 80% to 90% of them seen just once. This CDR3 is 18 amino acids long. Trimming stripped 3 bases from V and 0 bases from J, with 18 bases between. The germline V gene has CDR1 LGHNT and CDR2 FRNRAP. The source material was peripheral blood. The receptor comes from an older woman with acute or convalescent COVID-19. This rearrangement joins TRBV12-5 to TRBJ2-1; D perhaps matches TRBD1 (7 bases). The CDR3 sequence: CASGLPRDRESSYNEQFF. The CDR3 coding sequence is TGTGCTAGTGGTTTACCGCGGGACAGAGAAAGCTCCTACAATGAGCAGTTCTTC.